This T cell receptor beta chain was captured in a study of T-cell reconstitution after alpha-beta-depleted transplantation in children. Study-wide results and caveats: There were reportedly several hundred expanded graft clones from which alpha-beta T cells came about two months after transplant. One year after transplant, T-cell counts and diversity came mostly from newly produced T cells.

This clonotype appeared many times. Its antigen is unidentified. The authors prepared the TCRbeta library with unique molecular identifiers. Each CDR3 protein gets one entry after TCRdb re-called the PCR reads with MiXCR. This sample yields around 440,000 distinct CDR3 sequences, of which roughly a tenth are seen a single time; around 2% belongs to the top ten. Looked up from germline, CDR1 is MNHEY and CDR2 is SVGEGT. The CDR3 totals 14 residues. The ends lost 2 bases at V and 2 bases at J; junction bases unmatched: 1. Sequenced here: PBMCs, sampled before TCRalphabeta/CD19-depleted stem cell transplant. The source of this sequence is a child under 10 years old with inherited bone marrow failure, due to receive a stem cell transplant. J is TRBJ2-7 and V is TRBV6-2 or TRBV6-3; 9 bases line up with TRBD1. CDR3 sequence (DNA): TGTGCCAGCAGTTACGGGACAGGGACCTACGAGCAGTACTTC. Amino acid sequence: CASSYGTGTYEQYF.